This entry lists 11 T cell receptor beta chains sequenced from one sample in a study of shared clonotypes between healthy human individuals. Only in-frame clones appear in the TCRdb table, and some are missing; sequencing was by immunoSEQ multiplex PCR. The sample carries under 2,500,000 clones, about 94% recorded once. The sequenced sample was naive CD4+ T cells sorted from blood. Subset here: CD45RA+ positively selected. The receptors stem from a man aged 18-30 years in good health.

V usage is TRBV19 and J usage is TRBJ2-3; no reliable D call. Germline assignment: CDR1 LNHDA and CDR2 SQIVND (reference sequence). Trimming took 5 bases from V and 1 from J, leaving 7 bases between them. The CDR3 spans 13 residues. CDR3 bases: TGTGCCAGTAGTTGGGCCCGCACAGATACGCAGTATTTT. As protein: CASSWARTDTQYF.

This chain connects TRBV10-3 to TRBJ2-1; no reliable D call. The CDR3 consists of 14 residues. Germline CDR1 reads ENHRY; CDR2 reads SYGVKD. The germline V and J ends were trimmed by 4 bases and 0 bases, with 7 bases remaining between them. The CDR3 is CAISVTISYNEQFF. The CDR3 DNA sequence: TGTGCCATCAGTGTCACGATCTCCTACAATGAGCAGTTCTTC.

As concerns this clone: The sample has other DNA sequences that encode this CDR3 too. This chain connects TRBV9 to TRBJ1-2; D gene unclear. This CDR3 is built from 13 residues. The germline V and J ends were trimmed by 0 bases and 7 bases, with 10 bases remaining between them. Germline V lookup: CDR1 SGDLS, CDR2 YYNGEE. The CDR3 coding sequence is TGTGCCAGCAGCGTAGAAGGTTCTGGTGGCTACACCTTC. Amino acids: CASSVEGSGGYTF. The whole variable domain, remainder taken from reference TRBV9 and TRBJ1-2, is DSGVTQTPKHLITATGQRVTLRCSPRSGDLSVYWYQQSLDQGLQFLIQYYNGEERAKGNILERFSAQQFPDLHSELNLSSLELGDSALYFCASSVEGSGGYTFGSGTRLTVV.

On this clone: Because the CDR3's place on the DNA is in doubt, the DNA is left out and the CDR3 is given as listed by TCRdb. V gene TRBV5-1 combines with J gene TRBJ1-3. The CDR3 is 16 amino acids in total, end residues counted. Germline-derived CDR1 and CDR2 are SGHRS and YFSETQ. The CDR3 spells CASSSSGWIQGNTIYF.

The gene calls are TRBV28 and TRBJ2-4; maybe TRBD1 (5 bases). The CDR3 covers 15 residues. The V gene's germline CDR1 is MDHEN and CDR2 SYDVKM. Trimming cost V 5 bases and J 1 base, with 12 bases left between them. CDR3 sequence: CASSPGFLAKNIQYF. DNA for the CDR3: TGTGCCAGCAGTCCAGGGTTTTTGGCCAAAAACATTCAGTACTTC.

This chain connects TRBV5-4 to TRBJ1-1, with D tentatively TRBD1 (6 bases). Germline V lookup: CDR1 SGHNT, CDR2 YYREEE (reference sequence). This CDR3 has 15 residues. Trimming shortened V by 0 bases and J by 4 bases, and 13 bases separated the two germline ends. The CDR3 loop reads CASSLAGRGITEAFF. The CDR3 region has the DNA TGTGCCAGCAGCTTGGCCGGCAGGGGAATCACTGAAGCTTTCTTT.

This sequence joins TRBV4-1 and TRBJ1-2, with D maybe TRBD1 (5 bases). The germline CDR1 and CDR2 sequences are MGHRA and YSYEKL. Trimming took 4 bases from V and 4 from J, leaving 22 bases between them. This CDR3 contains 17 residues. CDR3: CASSRIASRGYGYGYTF. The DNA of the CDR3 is TGCGCCAGCAGCCGAATCGCGTCTAGGGGATATGGCTATGGCTACACCTTC.

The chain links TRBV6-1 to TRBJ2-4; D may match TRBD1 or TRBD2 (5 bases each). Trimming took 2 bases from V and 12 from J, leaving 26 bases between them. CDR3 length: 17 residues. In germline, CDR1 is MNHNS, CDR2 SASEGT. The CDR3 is CASSESLEGNRYRTQYF. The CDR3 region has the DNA TGTGCCAGCAGTGAATCGCTTGAGGGGAACAGGTATCGGACTCAGTACTTC.

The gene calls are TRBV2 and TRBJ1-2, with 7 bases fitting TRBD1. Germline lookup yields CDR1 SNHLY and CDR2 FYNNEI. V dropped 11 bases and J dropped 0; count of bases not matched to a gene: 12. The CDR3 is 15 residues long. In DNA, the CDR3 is TGTGCCGGAAGTAGCACAGGGGTCGCTAACTATGGCTACACCTTC. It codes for CAGSSTGVANYGYTF.

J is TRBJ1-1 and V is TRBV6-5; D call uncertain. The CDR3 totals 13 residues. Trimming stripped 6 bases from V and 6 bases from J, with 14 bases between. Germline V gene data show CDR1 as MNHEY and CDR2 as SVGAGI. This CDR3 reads CASREDGWAEAFF. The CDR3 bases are TGTGCCAGCAGGGAGGATGGTTGGGCTGAAGCTTTCTTT.

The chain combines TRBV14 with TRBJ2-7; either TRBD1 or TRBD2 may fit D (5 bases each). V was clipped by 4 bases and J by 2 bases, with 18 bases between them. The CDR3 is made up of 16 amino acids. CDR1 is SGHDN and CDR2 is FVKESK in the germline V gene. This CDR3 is CASSPSGTGTTYEQYF. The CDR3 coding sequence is TGTGCCAGCAGCCCGTCCGGGACGGGAACTACCTACGAGCAGTACTTC.